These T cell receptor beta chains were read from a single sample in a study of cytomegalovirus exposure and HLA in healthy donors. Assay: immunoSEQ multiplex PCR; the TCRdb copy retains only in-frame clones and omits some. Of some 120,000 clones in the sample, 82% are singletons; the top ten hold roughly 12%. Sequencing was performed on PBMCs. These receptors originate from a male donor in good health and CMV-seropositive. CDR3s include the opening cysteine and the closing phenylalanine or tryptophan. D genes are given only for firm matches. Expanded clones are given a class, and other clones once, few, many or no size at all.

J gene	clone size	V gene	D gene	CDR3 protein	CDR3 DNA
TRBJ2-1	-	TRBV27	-	CASSLMGSGSYNEQFF	TGTGCCAGCAGTTTAATGGGCTCGGGGTCCTACAATGAGCAGTTCTTC
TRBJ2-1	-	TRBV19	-	CASMGEVFDPGNEQFF	TGTGCCAGTATGGGAGAGGTATTTGACCCGGGCAATGAGCAGTTCTTC
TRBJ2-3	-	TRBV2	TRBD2	CASSQNGRGGDTQYF	TGTGCCAGTTCCCAAAACGGGAGGGGGGGAGATACGCAGTATTTT
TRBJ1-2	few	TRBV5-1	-	CASSPRNNYGYTF	TGCGCCAGCAGCCCCAGGAATAACTATGGCTACACCTTC
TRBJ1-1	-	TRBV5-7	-	CASSYGGLQRNTEAFF	TGTGCCAGCAGCTATGGGGGACTCCAACGAAACACTGAAGCTTTCTTT
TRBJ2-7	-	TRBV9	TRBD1	CASSVDREQGEQYF	TGTGCCAGCAGCGTCGACAGGGAGCAGGGAGAGCAGTACTTC
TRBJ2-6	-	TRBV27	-	CASSPPPRVPGANVLTF	TGTGCCAGCAGTCCCCCCCCCAGGGTGCCTGGGGCCAACGTCCTGACTTTC
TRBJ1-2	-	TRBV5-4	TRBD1	CASSVTGTSYGYTF	TGTGCCAGCAGCGTGACAGGGACCTCCTATGGCTACACCTTC
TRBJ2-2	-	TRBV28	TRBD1	CAIQAAGTATGELFF	TGTGCCATACAAGCTGCAGGGACAGCCACCGGGGAGCTGTTTTTT
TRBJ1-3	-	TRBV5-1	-	CASSPTGGVGNTIYF	TGCGCCAGCAGCCCAACGGGAGGGGTCGGAAACACCATATATTTT
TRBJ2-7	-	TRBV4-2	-	CASSQGTRDLYEQYF	TGTGCCAGCAGCCAAGGGACCAGGGACTTATACGAGCAGTACTTC
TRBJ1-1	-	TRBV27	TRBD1	CASSLYQGAQTEAFF	TGTGCCAGCAGTTTATATCAGGGGGCGCAGACTGAAGCTTTCTTT
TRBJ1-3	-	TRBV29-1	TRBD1	CSVRGTGSGNTIYF	TGCAGCGTTCGAGGGACAGGCTCTGGAAACACCATATATTTT
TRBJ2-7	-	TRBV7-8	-	CASSLVQRSSYEQYF	TGTGCCAGCAGCTTAGTACAGCGGAGCTCCTACGAGCAGTACTTC
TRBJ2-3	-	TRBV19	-	CASSNGDTQYF	TGTGCCAGTAGTAACGGGGATACGCAGTATTTT
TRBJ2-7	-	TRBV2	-	CASSDPSSYEQYF	TGTGCCAGCAGTGACCCTAGCTCCTACGAGCAGTACTTC
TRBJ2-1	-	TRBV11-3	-	CASSLSPSRTPGYNEQFF	TGTGCCAGCAGCTTATCCCCCTCTAGAACTCCCGGCTACAATGAGCAGTTCTTC
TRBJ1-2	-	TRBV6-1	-	CASSPHQGTGYGYTF	TGTGCCAGCAGTCCACACCAGGGTACGGGCTATGGCTACACCTTC
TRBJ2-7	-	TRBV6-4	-	CASSEEGAPAYEQYF	TGTGCCAGCAGTGAGGAAGGAGCGCCTGCCTACGAGCAGTACTTC
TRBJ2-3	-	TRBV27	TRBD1	CASSPGQGKGDTQYF	TGTGCCAGCAGCCCGGGACAGGGTAAGGGGGATACGCAGTATTTT
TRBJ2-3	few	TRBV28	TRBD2	CASSPPTSGGPADTQYF	TGTGCCAGCAGCCCCCCGACTAGCGGGGGGCCGGCGGATACGCAGTATTTT
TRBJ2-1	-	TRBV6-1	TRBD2	CASSASGSSSYNEQFF	TGTGCCAGCAGTGCCAGCGGGAGTAGCTCCTACAATGAGCAGTTCTTC
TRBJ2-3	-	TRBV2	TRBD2	CASSVLAGGTDTQYF	TGTGCCAGCAGTGTGCTAGCGGGAGGGACAGATACGCAGTATTTT
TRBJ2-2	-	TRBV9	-	CASSAGGVNTGELFF	TGTGCCAGCAGCGCAGGAGGGGTGAACACCGGGGAGCTGTTTTTT
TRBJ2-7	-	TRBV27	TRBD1	CASSWDREAHYEQYF	TGTGCCAGCAGTTGGGACAGGGAGGCCCACTACGAGCAGTACTTC
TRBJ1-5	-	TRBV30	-	CAWRGHSNQPQHF	TGTGCCTGGAGAGGACATAGCAATCAGCCCCAGCATTTT
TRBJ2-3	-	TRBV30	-	CAWSVLTIALPYTDTQYF	TGTGCCTGGAGTGTCCTGACGATAGCTCTGCCTTACACAGATACGCAGTATTTT
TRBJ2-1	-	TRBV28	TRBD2	CASSTGLAGENEQFF	TGTGCCAGCAGTACGGGACTAGCGGGAGAAAATGAGCAGTTCTTC
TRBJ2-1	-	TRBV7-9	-	CASSFDFRNEQFF	TGTGCCAGCAGCTTCGACTTCCGCAATGAGCAGTTCTTC
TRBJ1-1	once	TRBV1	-	CTSSRHRGGTEAFF	TGCACCAGCAGCCGACACAGGGGGGGCACTGAAGCTTTCTTT
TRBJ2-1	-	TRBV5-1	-	CASSPSGNYNEQFF	TGCGCCAGCAGCCCCAGCGGAAACTACAATGAGCAGTTCTTC
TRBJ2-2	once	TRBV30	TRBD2	CAWSPIPGGRAGTGELFF	TGTGCCTGGAGCCCAATCCCCGGCGGGAGGGCCGGCACCGGGGAGCTGTTTTTT
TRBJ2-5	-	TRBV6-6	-	CASSSGGETQYF	TGTGCCAGCAGTTCTGGAGGGGAGACCCAGTACTTC
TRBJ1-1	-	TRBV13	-	CASSRGWDTEAFF	TGTGCCAGCAGCCGAGGGTGGGACACTGAAGCTTTCTTT
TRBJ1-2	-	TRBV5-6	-	CASSRRTQGGLYGYTF	TGTGCCAGCAGCAGAAGGACACAAGGGGGACTATATGGCTACACCTTC
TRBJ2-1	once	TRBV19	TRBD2	CASSIGGGSKEQFF	TGTGCCAGTAGTATTGGGGGGGGTTCTAAAGAGCAGTTCTTC
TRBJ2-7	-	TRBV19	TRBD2	CASSMLAGAIHEQYF	TGTGCCAGTAGTATGCTAGCGGGAGCCATCCACGAGCAGTACTTC
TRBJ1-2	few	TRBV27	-	CASSLGRDRVGYTF	TGTGCCAGCAGTTTGGGCAGAGACCGTGTTGGCTACACCTTC
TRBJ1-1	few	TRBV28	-	CASSFPQENTEAFF	TGTGCCAGCAGTTTCCCACAGGAGAACACTGAAGCTTTCTTT
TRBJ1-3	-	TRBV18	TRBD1	CASSPFFNRGGTGNTIYF	TGTGCCAGCTCACCATTTTTCAACAGGGGGGGAACTGGAAACACCATATATTTT
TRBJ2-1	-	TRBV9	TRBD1	CASSARQGGRNEQFF	TGTGCCAGCAGCGCAAGACAGGGGGGTAGGAATGAGCAGTTCTTC
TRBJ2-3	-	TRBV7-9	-	CASSLGGGPPTDTQYF	TGTGCCAGCAGCTTAGGGGGGGGGCCCCCCACAGATACGCAGTATTTT